The rows below give T cell receptor beta chains drawn from one sample of a study of beta chain features in type 1 diabetes. The table came from immunoSEQ multiplex PCR; TCRdb's copy has only in-frame clones and leaves some out. Seen here are 330,000 or so clones, about 20% observed once, and the top ten hold about 0.044%. The material sequenced was naive CD4+ T cells from blood. The receptors stem from a woman aged 18-35 years in good health. Each CDR3 is given with its conserved first and last residue.

v_gene: TRBV29-1
len: 11
j_gene: TRBJ1-1
CDR3aa: CSGGTATEAFF

v_gene: TRBV7-8
len: 12
j_gene: TRBJ2-5
CDR3aa: CASSGVRETQYF

v_gene: TRBV10-3
len: 15
j_gene: TRBJ2-7
CDR3aa: CAIGSLGQGLGEQYF

v_gene: TRBV10-3
len: 15
j_gene: TRBJ2-7
CDR3aa: CAISGGAGNSYEQYF

v_gene: TRBV28
len: 16
j_gene: TRBJ2-5
CDR3aa: CASSFRGRALGETQYF

v_gene: TRBV14
len: 13
j_gene: TRBJ1-2
CDR3aa: CASSQRPRSGYTF

v_gene: TRBV29-1
len: 13
j_gene: TRBJ2-5
CDR3aa: CSGSQGIGETQYF

v_gene: TRBV5-6
len: 14
j_gene: TRBJ2-7
CDR3aa: CASSSGQAYREQYF

v_gene: TRBV4-1
len: 15
j_gene: TRBJ2-5
CDR3aa: CASSQGASGKETQYF

v_gene: TRBV9
len: 13
j_gene: TRBJ2-2
CDR3aa: CATQGPNTGELFF

v_gene: TRBV9
len: 16
j_gene: TRBJ1-3
CDR3aa: CASSVFSGGSGNTIYF

v_gene: TRBV18
len: 15
j_gene: TRBJ2-1
CDR3aa: CASSPGLAGMNEQFF

v_gene: TRBV4-3
len: 15
j_gene: TRBJ1-4
CDR3aa: CASSQGGQGGEKLFF

v_gene: TRBV11-2
len: 14
j_gene: TRBJ1-1
CDR3aa: CASSLSVSNTEAFF

v_gene: TRBV18
len: 15
j_gene: TRBJ2-7
CDR3aa: CASSPGLADRYEQYF

v_gene: TRBV5-4
len: 15
j_gene: TRBJ2-3
CDR3aa: CASGLAGGLGDTQYF

v_gene: TRBV6-1
len: 14
j_gene: TRBJ2-7
CDR3aa: CASSGLTKSYEQYF

v_gene: TRBV30
len: 13
j_gene: TRBJ1-1
CDR3aa: CAWSFQGYTEAFF

v_gene: TRBV11-3
len: 14
j_gene: TRBJ1-1
CDR3aa: CASSLVRQGSEAFF

v_gene: TRBV7-2
len: 13
j_gene: TRBJ1-2
CDR3aa: CASSPDRVRGYTF

v_gene: TRBV15
len: 13
j_gene: TRBJ2-5
CDR3aa: CATSRDRAGAQNF

v_gene: TRBV27
len: 15
j_gene: TRBJ2-3
CDR3aa: CASSRPSASTDTQYF

v_gene: TRBV7-9
len: 15
j_gene: TRBJ2-7
CDR3aa: CASSLGGQGPYEQYF

v_gene: TRBV7-9
len: 14
j_gene: TRBJ2-5
CDR3aa: CASTPNGGFETQYF

v_gene: TRBV2
len: 14
j_gene: TRBJ2-3
CDR3aa: CASSEGASWDTQYF

v_gene: TRBV7-9
len: 15
j_gene: TRBJ1-3
CDR3aa: CASSSLGGSGNTIYF

v_gene: TRBV23-1
len: 14
j_gene: TRBJ2-5
CDR3aa: CASRPTGLVKTQYF

v_gene: TRBV7-2
len: 15
j_gene: TRBJ1-6
CDR3aa: CASSLARQGNSPLHF

v_gene: TRBV25-1
len: 16
j_gene: TRBJ1-2
CDR3aa: CASSAPGRGANYGYTF

v_gene: TRBV29-1
len: 18
j_gene: TRBJ1-6
CDR3aa: CSVEERGIPSSYNSPLHF

v_gene: TRBV9
len: 15
j_gene: TRBJ2-5
CDR3aa: CASSVGTSIPETQYF

v_gene: TRBV29-1
len: 15
j_gene: TRBJ2-5
CDR3aa: CSVRPGLAGKETQYF

v_gene: TRBV2
len: 13
j_gene: TRBJ2-3
CDR3aa: CASTGGSTDTQYF

v_gene: TRBV5-4
len: 15
j_gene: TRBJ2-2
CDR3aa: CASSSYREPTGELFF

v_gene: TRBV5-1
len: 16
j_gene: TRBJ2-7
CDR3aa: CASSLVTLAGDDEQYF

v_gene: TRBV29-1
len: 12
j_gene: TRBJ1-2
CDR3aa: CSGGQGAGGYTF

v_gene: TRBV6-1
len: 14
j_gene: TRBJ1-1
CDR3aa: CASSEVQGNTEAFF

v_gene: TRBV29-1
len: 13
j_gene: TRBJ1-2
CDR3aa: CSVDGGQGVGYTF

v_gene: TRBV4-1
len: 14
j_gene: TRBJ2-3
CDR3aa: CASSQDPGTDTQYF

v_gene: TRBV5-1
len: 13
j_gene: TRBJ2-3
CDR3aa: CASSLAGTDTQYF

v_gene: TRBV29-1
len: 15
j_gene: TRBJ2-1
CDR3aa: CSVLRGGGAFNEQFF

v_gene: TRBV29-1
len: 12
j_gene: TRBJ1-5
CDR3aa: CSVAGQNQPQHF

v_gene: TRBV4-2
len: 18
j_gene: TRBJ2-1
CDR3aa: CASSFHLGGTSGSNEQFF

v_gene: TRBV5-1
len: 14
j_gene: TRBJ1-4
CDR3aa: CASSEGQANEKLFF

v_gene: TRBV30
len: 13
j_gene: TRBJ1-1
CDR3aa: CAWSVRRQTEAFF

v_gene: TRBV11-2
len: 14
j_gene: TRBJ2-1
CDR3aa: CASRGGLAGPEQFF

v_gene: TRBV7-2
len: 17
j_gene: TRBJ2-3
CDR3aa: CASSQRLAGGWADTQYF

v_gene: TRBV19
len: 13
j_gene: TRBJ1-2
CDR3aa: CASREQTSYGYTF

v_gene: TRBV6-5
len: 14
j_gene: TRBJ1-1
CDR3aa: CASSPPDRVTEAFF

v_gene: TRBV5-4
len: 16
j_gene: TRBJ2-5
CDR3aa: CASSPGVGLAGGAQYF

v_gene: TRBV6-7
len: 13
j_gene: TRBJ1-2
CDR3aa: CASSYSPGDGYTF

v_gene: TRBV29-1
len: 16
j_gene: TRBJ1-2
CDR3aa: CSVQVHSNPSTYGYTF

v_gene: TRBV2
len: 15
j_gene: TRBJ2-2
CDR3aa: CASSFEQGSTGELFF

v_gene: TRBV28
len: 15
j_gene: TRBJ2-4
CDR3aa: CASSSKRLAKNIQYF

v_gene: TRBV7-9
len: 17
j_gene: TRBJ2-2
CDR3aa: CASSFGPRQGLAGELFF

v_gene: TRBV29-1
len: 12
j_gene: TRBJ1-4
CDR3aa: CSVGGGVEKLFF

v_gene: TRBV30
len: 15
j_gene: TRBJ1-1
CDR3aa: CAWSVTGSMNTEAFF

v_gene: TRBV7-3
len: 14
j_gene: TRBJ1-1
CDR3aa: CASSLTGTGDEAFF

v_gene: TRBV5-4
len: 14
j_gene: TRBJ1-2
CDR3aa: CASSPMTGLIGYTF

v_gene: TRBV30
len: 16
j_gene: TRBJ1-1
CDR3aa: CAWSQRGTGLNTEAFF